Reported below is one T cell receptor beta chain. In the authors' workflow: Estimates of nucleated cell counts were drawn from the amplification of reference gene primers. Only in-frame clones appear in the TCRdb table, and some are missing; sequencing was by immunoSEQ multiplex PCR. V and J calls and clone size follow that table, whereas D and trimming were derived from the DNA. Of 200,000 to 250,000 clones in the sample, under 90% were seen once. The V gene's germline CDR1 is SNHLY and CDR2 FYNNEI. V lost 7 bases and J lost 4; bases outside the gene matches: 9. This CDR3 region has 14 residues. The sample comes from a study of blood T cell repertoires in COVID-19.

Sequencing was carried out using PBMCs or T cells enriched from blood (not recorded which). The sequence came from a woman aged 55 to 70 who had recovered from COVID-19. The J gene is TRBJ1-1, the V gene TRBV2; TRBD1 matches at 7 bases. CDR3 nucleotide sequence: TGTGCCAGCACCGTTAGGGGGCGTCTCACTGAAGCTTTCTTT. It yields the protein CASTVRGRLTEAFF.